The table lists the clone carrying this T cell receptor beta chain with a few counts. Its cognate antigen is unknown. This entry comes from a study of OX40 agonist ivuxolimab in advanced cancers. Broader study findings: Some nonresponders additionally presented with little normalized T-cell clonal expansion.

The data were produced by immunoSEQ multiplex PCR, yet TCRdb's version contains in-frame clones alone and is incomplete. The sample has under 90,000 clones; about 90% are singletons. Germline CDR1 and CDR2: LNHNV and YYDKDF (reference sequence). Trimming stripped 0 bases from V and 4 bases from J, with 12 bases between. This CDR3 has 15 amino acids. The TCR sequence derives from an adult with an advanced solid tumor such as melanoma, head and neck, liver or kidney cancer. The sequenced sample was CD4+ or CD8+ T cells sorted from blood, obtained in a trial of the OX40 agonist ivuxolimab. The chain carries TRBV15 and TRBJ1-1; TRBD1 is a possible D gene (5 bases). This chain's CDR3 is CATSRDLGESTEAFF. CDR3 sequence (DNA): TGTGCCACCAGCAGAGATCTGGGGGAGTCCACTGAAGCTTTCTTT.